The present entry profiles one T cell receptor beta chain with its context. The V gene end was trimmed by 3 bases and the J gene end by 1 base; junction bases not matched to a gene: 2. CDR1 SQVTM and CDR2 ANQGSEA come from the germline V gene. CDR3 length equals 14 residues. Authors' analysis steps: Nucleated cell counts were estimated from reference gene primer amplification. This table comes from immunoSEQ multiplex PCR, and its TCRdb copy is limited to in-frame clones, with some not included. That table furnishes V, J and clone size, whereas the DNA furnished D and trimming. The sample consists of approximately 89,000 clones, about 81% of them appearing once. This sample was included in a study of blood T cell repertoires in COVID-19. The overall study: Samples representing acute and convalescent COVID-19 were sourced from the United States, Italy and Spain. In each case, the material was cDNA or gDNA derived from T cells, B-cell-depleted T cells, or PBMCs.

The clonotype comes from a human donor in a cohort sampled during active COVID-19. The rearrangement joins TRBV29-1 to TRBJ2-1; 8 bases match TRBD1. Sequenced input: peripheral blood. Here the CDR3 reads CSVERDRSYNEQFF. CDR3 nucleotide sequence: TGCAGCGTTGAGCGGGACAGGTCCTACAATGAGCAGTTCTTC.